This T cell receptor beta chain stems from a study of blood T cells in healthy people across ages. This CDR3 is 13 amino acids long. Germline V lookup: CDR1 MNHEY, CDR2 SVGAGI. Trimming cost V 5 bases and J 4 bases, with 11 bases left between them. This clonotype was seen a handful of times. A second PCR, run for roughly 7 to 11 cycles, used a sample-barcoded 5' primer plus a J-beta primer mix. Every molecule of cDNA carried a tag from a template-switch adaptor with 12 random nucleotides. TCRdb reprocessed the 5' RACE reads with MiXCR, giving one entry per CDR3 protein. The sample lists hundreds of thousands of distinct CDR3 sequences; approximately 52% were seen once.

The receptor's source is a woman older than 75 in good health. The chain recombines TRBV6-5 with TRBJ1-2; D might be TRBD1 (6 bases). Sequences were obtained from blood. For the CDR3, the DNA is TGTGCCAGCAGTGAGACAGGTGTCTATGGCTACACCTTC. This sequence encodes CASSETGVYGYTF.